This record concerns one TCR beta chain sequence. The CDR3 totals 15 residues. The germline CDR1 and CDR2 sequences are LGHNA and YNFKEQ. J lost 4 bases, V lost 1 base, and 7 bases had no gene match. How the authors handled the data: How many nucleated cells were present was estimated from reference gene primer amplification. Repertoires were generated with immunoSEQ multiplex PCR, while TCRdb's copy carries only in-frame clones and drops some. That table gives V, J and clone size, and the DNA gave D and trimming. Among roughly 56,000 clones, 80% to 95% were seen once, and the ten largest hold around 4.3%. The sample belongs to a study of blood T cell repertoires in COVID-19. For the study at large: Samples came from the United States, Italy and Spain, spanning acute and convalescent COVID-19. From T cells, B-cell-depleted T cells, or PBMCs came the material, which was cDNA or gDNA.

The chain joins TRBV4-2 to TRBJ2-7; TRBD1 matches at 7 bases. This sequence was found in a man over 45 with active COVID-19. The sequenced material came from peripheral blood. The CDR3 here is CASSQAEGQPYEQYF. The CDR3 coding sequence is TGTGCCAGCAGCCAAGCCGAGGGACAGCCATACGAGCAGTACTTC.